This T cell receptor beta chain emerged from a study of blood T cell repertoires in COVID-19. In the study overall: PBMCs, B-cell-depleted T cells, or T cells provided the cDNA or gDNA that made up the material.

Sequencing used immunoSEQ multiplex PCR; TCRdb keeps in-frame clones, though not all of them. This table holds fewer than 300,000 clones, about 80% found once. The CDR3 spans 16 residues. The ends were cut back, 2 bases at V and 0 bases at J, with 13 bases in the middle. Per the germline V gene, CDR1 is MNHEY and CDR2 is SVGEGT. The sequence was collected from a human donor in a cohort sampled during active COVID-19. Source material: peripheral blood. J is TRBJ1-1 and V is TRBV6-2 or TRBV6-3, with TRBD1 as a possible D gene (6 bases). Written as DNA, the CDR3 is TGTGCCAGCAGTTACCCAGGGGAGGGGTTGAACACTGAAGCTTTCTTT. Translated: CASSYPGEGLNTEAFF.